The clone carrying this T cell receptor (beta chain) was seen only once. Its target is not known. The sample belongs to a study of cytomegalovirus exposure and HLA in healthy donors. The CDR3 has 14 amino acids. Germline V gives CDR1 SEHNR, CDR2 FQNEAQ (reference sequence). Trimming at V came to 5 bases and at J to 4 bases, leaving 7 bases not matched to a gene. TCRdb keeps only in-frame clones here, not all; method: immunoSEQ multiplex PCR. The table lists roughly 56,000 clones, around nine tenths of them singletons, with roughly 2.3% in the top ten. Study-level findings and limits: According to a subsequent analysis, TCR clusters identified in the first cohort showed a tendency to co-occur across the approximately 110 validation repertoires. The classifier, whose performance was assessed in both the original and validation cohorts, reportedly diagnosed cytomegalovirus status with high specificity and sensitivity.

Sequencing was carried out using PBMCs. The V call is TRBV7-9, the J call TRBJ1-1, with TRBD1 identical over 7 bases. The TCR comes from a woman under 40 in good health and CMV-seronegative. CDR3: CASSIDREITEAFF. The CDR3 nucleotides read TGTGCCAGCAGCATAGACAGGGAGATCACTGAAGCTTTCTTT.